The present entry profiles one T cell receptor (beta chain) with its context. There is no known antigen for this receptor. The input lacks base qualities; no much larger clone sits a single base away. This specimen comes from a study of sequential checkpoint blockade in melanoma (dated by TCRdb to about 2019). About the full investigation: In a 1:1 randomization, patients received either first-line nivolumab then ipilimumab (arm A) or ipilimumab then nivolumab (arm B). Maintenance nivolumab came after both trial sequences. Around three quarters of the matched pre- and post-treatment tumor biopsy pairs came from the same lesion. For 20 to 25 patients, matched tumor biopsies were taken both before treatment and at week 13, after single-agent nivolumab (arm A) or ipilimumab (arm B). DNA from about 90 melanoma tumor samples collected before treatment underwent TCRbeta immunosequencing.

Paper-wide results and their limitations: Patients whose tumor T-cell fraction and clonality increased by week 13 were about 30 times more likely to achieve clinical benefit. In the nivolumab-first arm (arm A), an association was found between pretreatment tumor TIL clonality and response (P = .04). The model for predicting response that combines TCR metrics with mutation burden needs to be validated in larger, independent patient cohorts. Tumor T-cell fraction and clonality were found to correlate with PD-L1 staining and CD8+ T-cell counts but not with mutational load. Within-arm analyses of tumor T-cell fraction were constrained by small sample sizes and reduced statistical power.

Explained via the paper, the treatment or condition label denotes: randomized to nivolumab then ipilimumab (arm A) or the reverse (arm B). None of the trial patients had been given prior DNA-damaging chemotherapy. The samples were obtained from melanoma patients enrolled in CheckMate 064, an open-label, randomized phase II trial testing sequential checkpoint blockade. Tumor TCR sequencing used genomic DNA from formalin-fixed paraffin-embedded (FFPE) tissue samples. The immunoSEQ Assay was used to immunosequence TCRbeta CDR3 regions from genomic DNA. Prior to high-throughput sequencing, genomic DNA was amplified by bias-controlled multiplex PCR. The authors processed their data as follows. To quantify the absolute abundance of each unique TCRbeta CDR3 region, the sequences were collapsed and filtered. Clonality, defined as 1 minus Pielou's evenness, was calculated using productive rearrangements only. To compute tumor T-cell fraction, TCRbeta template counts were normalized to usable DNA, with usable DNA estimated from several housekeeping genes. Clones with significantly greater frequencies in on-treatment versus baseline samples were identified using a previously published method. TCRdb limited this immuneACCESS table to in-frame rearrangements with V and J called. A share of clones is missing; checked studies link under half to unresolved V genes, and the rest is unexplained. That table is the source of V, J and clone size, and D and trimming were worked out from the DNA. The sample table lists about 6,100 clones, approximately 20% of them with a count of one. Of the sample, about 16% falls within the top ten clones.

V sheds 2 bases and J sheds 8 bases, leaving 12 bases between their ends. Inclusive of the bounding cysteine and phenylalanine, the CDR3 is 14 residues long. The only DNA kept is the CDR3, 42 bases in frame from the first base. CDR1 SGHNT and CDR2 YENEEA were looked up in the germline V gene. The source is a human donor with melanoma. The sample consisted of tumor tissue (inferred from file names), taken from a patient given nivolumab and ipilimumab in sequence. The sequence joins TRBV11-3 to TRBJ1-4; matching of 5 bases hints at TRBD1 as the D gene. The DNA sequence follows: TGTGCCAGCAGCTTAACAAGGGGAGAAGAAAAACTGTTTTTT. It specifies CASSLTRGEEKLFF.